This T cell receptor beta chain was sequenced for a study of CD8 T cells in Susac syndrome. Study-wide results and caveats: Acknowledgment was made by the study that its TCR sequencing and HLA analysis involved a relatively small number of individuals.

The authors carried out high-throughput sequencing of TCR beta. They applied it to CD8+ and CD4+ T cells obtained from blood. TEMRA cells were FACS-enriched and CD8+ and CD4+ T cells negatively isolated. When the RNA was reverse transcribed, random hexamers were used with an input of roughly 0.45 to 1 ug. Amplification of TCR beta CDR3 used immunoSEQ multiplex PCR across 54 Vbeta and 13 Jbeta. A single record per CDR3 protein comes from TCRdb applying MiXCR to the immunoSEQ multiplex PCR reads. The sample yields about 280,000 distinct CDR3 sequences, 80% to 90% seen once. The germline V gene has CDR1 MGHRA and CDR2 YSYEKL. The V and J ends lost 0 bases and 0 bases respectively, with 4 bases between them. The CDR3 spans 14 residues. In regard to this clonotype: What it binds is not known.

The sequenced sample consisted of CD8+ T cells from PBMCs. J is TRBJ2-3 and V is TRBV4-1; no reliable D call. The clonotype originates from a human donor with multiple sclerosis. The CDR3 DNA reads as TGCGCCAGCAGCCAAGAACGAAGCACAGATACGCAGTATTTT. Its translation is CASSQERSTDTQYF.